The TCR beta chain under discussion was sequenced for a study of blood T cell repertoires in COVID-19. At the level of the study: Spain, Italy and the United States supplied samples that represented acute and convalescent COVID-19.

CDR1 is SGHRS and CDR2 is YFSETQ in the germline V gene. Trimming at V came to 0 bases and at J to 14 bases, leaving 5 bases not matched to a gene. The CDR3 length is 13 residues. Seattle enrolled patients during active infection and tracked them longitudinally. In the original analysis: Nucleated cell number was recorded as an estimate derived from reference gene primer amplification. TCRdb's table, derived via immunoSEQ multiplex PCR, lists solely in-frame clones and lacks some. V, J and clone size derive from that table, while D and trimming were established from the DNA sequence. The table lists nearly 200,000 clones, around four fifths of them singletons.

The source of this sequence is a man aged 60 to 69 with COVID-19, enrolled during active disease. The rearrangement joins TRBV5-1 to TRBJ2-1; TRBD2 aligns across 10 bases. Sequences were obtained from peripheral blood. The chain's CDR3 is CASSLGLAGAEFF. CDR3 DNA: TGCGCCAGCAGCTTGGGCCTAGCGGGAGCAGAGTTCTTC.